This T cell receptor beta chain was recorded in a study of CD4 T cells in relation to SARS-CoV-2 and coronaviruses (dated by TCRdb to the early 2020s). In the study overall: In the ViraFEST assay, PBMCs were cultured with antigen for 9 to 10 days, after which TCR beta CDR3s were sequenced to identify antigen-specific clonal expansions. For other donors in the study, expansion assays were sequenced with a different, Illumina-based TCR-beta assay. Across all 12 patients in the convalescent cohort, the median age was 38.5 years, with a range of 21 to 72 years. Among the approximately 12 convalescent patients, 8 males and 4 females were included, and two of the subjects were Hispanic. The study assessed, at the TCR clonotype level, memory CD4+ T cell crossreactivity between SARS-CoV-2 and common cold coronavirus spike proteins. The Adaptive Biotechnologies TCR-sequencing kit was used to sequence samples from a few pre-COVID donors and the naive versus memory experiments, while other data came from Illumina-based sequencing. Shared crossreactive spike epitopes were mapped to their HLA restriction using patient-derived lymphoblastoid cell lines.

At the junction V is shortened by 3 bases and J by 0 bases, with 5 bases in between. Counted from cysteine to phenylalanine, this CDR3 has 13 amino acids. Of all the DNA, just the CDR3 is kept, 39 bases in frame from base 1. Survey-level immunoSEQ TCR-beta sequencing was performed on DNA from CEF-cultured naive and memory CD4+ T cells. As for the original processing: During preprocessing, nonproductive sequences were removed, along with CDR3s that did not begin with C, did not end with F or W, or were shorter than 7 amino acids. Antigen-specific clonotypes were called with the MANAFEST web app, based on expansion relative to reference and other culture wells. A clone counted as positive if significantly expanded in 2 of 3 replicate wells versus the reference culture at FDR below 0.05. Positive clones also required significant expansion versus all other tandem wells and an odds ratio above 5. Cultured and uncultured naive and memory CD4+ repertoires were searched for previously identified spike- and CEF-reactive CDR3s. CDR3 homology was measured as pairwise Levenshtein distance, computed with the stringdist R package after trimming three terminal residues from each end. Here the immuneACCESS table is served through TCRdb, limited to in-frame sequences with V and J called. Missing clones are a known gap in these copies; in checked studies unresolved V genes cover under half, and the rest lacks a known reason. V, J and clone size are taken as reported in that table, and D and trimming were inferred from the DNA itself. In all, the sample holds about 30,000 clones, and 65% to 80% of those were seen once. The top ten constitute around 3.7% of the sample.

What the research found in general, with its limitations: Crossreactive clones showed significantly weaker SARS-CoV-2-driven expansion than monoreactive clones, consistent with antigenic imprinting. Small numbers of patients and of tested TCRs were a limitation of the study. About 65% of donors had memory CD4+ clonotypes that crossrecognized SARS-CoV-2 and at least one common cold coronavirus spike. Pre-pandemic and post-infection samples were not both contributed by any donor, so tracing of the source of pre-existing responses was limited. Crossreactivity analysis was centred on spike protein, so crossreactivity against other viral proteins was not assessed. Sequencing of naive versus memory cells indicated that the assay detects memory recall responses, not primary responses primed during culture.

Naive and memory CD4+ T cells were separated from cryopreserved PBMCs through CD4 enrichment, which was followed by EasySep naive CD4+ T cell enrichment. For over nine days, around 92,000 sorted naive or memory CD4+ T cells were cultured together with CEF peptides and T cell-depleted PBMCs at a 1:1 ratio. In general, triplicate replicate wells were used for every peptide culture condition. Ficoll-Paque PLUS gradient centrifugation was used to isolate PBMCs from either whole blood or leukapheresis product. PBMCs were either cryopreserved at -140°C or used fresh in the expansion assay. The QIAamp Micro DNA Kit was used to extract genomic DNA from the CD4+ T cells. In this sample, this clone turned up a few times. It has no known antigen specificity. No clone much larger than this one lies a single base away; base qualities are absent.

The chain couples TRBV12-3 or TRBV12-4 to TRBJ1-1; the D gene remains uncertain. The clonotype originates from an adult with COVID-19. The material sequenced was memory CD4+ T cells from PBMCs, cultured in vitro. Sample cell subset or site, as interpreted from the label and publication: memory (non-naive) CD4+ T cells. The encoded CDR3 is CASSLQMNTEAFF. The DNA sequence follows: TGTGCCAGCAGTTTGCAGATGAACACTGAAGCTTTCTTT.